The clone carrying this TCR beta chain was recorded many times. This record comes from a study of regulatory T cells in long-lasting Graves disease. V was clipped by 2 bases and J by 2 bases; unmatched bases: 5. This CDR3 is 15 amino acids long. Germline loops: CDR1 MNHEY, CDR2 SVGAGI. Time point meaning: persistent/refractory GD, antithyroid drugs over 5 years with positive TRAb. PBMCs were the source of the RNA used for TCR sequencing. A roughly 8.3-milliliter sample of peripheral blood was drawn into EDTA tubes. With iRepertoire HTBI primers and Arm-PCR of CDR3 regions, TCR beta libraries were built. Using its own MiXCR run on the multiplex PCR reads, TCRdb lists one record per CDR3 protein. The sample contains about 470,000 distinct CDR3 sequences, roughly 21% of which appear only once.

The clonotype was recovered from a female donor with Graves disease. The source was peripheral blood mononuclear cells (PBMCs), collected when the disease was refractory, from a patient treated with antithyroid drugs. The genes are TRBV6-5 and TRBJ2-7; 8 bases are shared with TRBD1. CDR3 nucleotide sequence: TGTGCCAGCAGTTACGCGGGACAGGAAGCCTACGAGCAGTACTTC. This gives the protein CASSYAGQEAYEQYF.